The next 32 T cell receptor beta chains were all read from a single sample in a study of blood T cell repertoires in COVID-19. Clones were sequenced by immunoSEQ multiplex PCR, and TCRdb holds only the in-frame ones, with some missing. The data hold nearly 95,000 clones, with roughly 90% observed a single time. The sequencing sample was made of peripheral blood. Receptor source: a human donor with active COVID-19. The donor label of this sample is uncertain.

The chain joins TRBV20-1 to TRBJ1-2; no clear D gene. This CDR3 comprises 14 residues. Trimming removed 3 bases from V and 4 bases from J, with 15 bases in between. CDR1 is DFQATT, CDR2 SNEGSKA, per germline (reference sequence). The CDR3 reads CSASRQAKIYGYTF. In nucleotides, the CDR3 is TGCAGTGCTAGTCGGCAGGCAAAAATCTATGGCTACACCTTC.

The rearrangement joins TRBV19 to TRBJ2-1; D is perhaps TRBD1 (6 bases). The germline V gene has CDR1 LNHDA and CDR2 SQIVND (reference sequence). The CDR3 spans 16 residues. Trimming shortened V by 6 bases and J by 4 bases, and 19 bases separated the two germline ends. CDR3 residues: CASSWSGAGNYNEQFF. The CDR3 DNA sequence: TGTGCCAGTAGCTGGTCAGGGGCGGGTAATTACAATGAGCAGTTCTTC.

The chain couples TRBV7-7 to TRBJ2-5, with 7 nucleotides matching TRBD1. CDR3 length: 16 amino acids. Germline V gene lookup returns CDR1 SSHAT and CDR2 FNYEAQ (reference sequence). V lost 4 bases to trimming and J lost 4 bases; unmatched junction nucleotides: 12. The CDR3 is CASSSSGTVRGETQYF. DNA for the CDR3: TGTGCCAGCAGCTCGTCCGGGACAGTGAGGGGAGAGACCCAGTACTTC.

The chain recombines TRBV11-2 with TRBJ1-1; no clear D. V was clipped by 4 bases and J by 10 bases, with 10 bases between them. CDR3 length: 11 residues. From germline, CDR1 is SGHAT and CDR2 FQNNGV. CDR3 in DNA: TGTGCCAGCAGCTCCACATATGGAGCTTTCTTT. Its translation is CASSSTYGAFF.

This chain links TRBV7-2 with TRBJ1-5; TRBD1 aligns across 8 bases. The germline V gene encodes CDR1 SGHTA and CDR2 FQGNSA. The CDR3 has 16 residues. J gave up 5 bases and V 0 bases, and 6 bases lay outside the gene matches. CDR3 residues: CASSLASQGADQPQHF. DNA for the CDR3: TGTGCCAGCAGCTTAGCATCTCAGGGGGCAGATCAGCCCCAGCATTTT.

The chain employs TRBV2 and TRBJ1-2, with D possibly being TRBD1 (6 bases). The germline gives CDR1 SNHLY, CDR2 FYNNEI. The V end was cut by 5 bases, the J end by 2 bases, with 18 bases between. This CDR3 has 16 amino acids. CDR3 in DNA: TGTGCCAGCAGTCAAGACAGGCCAGTTTTAAACTATGGCTACACCTTC. Translated: CASSQDRPVLNYGYTF.

The chain combines TRBV4-3 with TRBJ2-7; weak D call: TRBD1 (6 bases). V dropped 0 bases and J dropped 7 bases, with 19 bases sitting between them. This CDR3 has 16 residues. Per germline, CDR1 LGHNA and CDR2 YSLEER. CDR3 sequence reads: CASSQDMAGARGEQYF. Here the CDR3 DNA reads TGCGCCAGCAGCCAAGATATGGCAGGGGCCAGAGGGGAGCAGTACTTC.

CDR3 sequence (DNA): TGTGCCAGCAGTGAAGCCGGCGGTTACAATGAGCAGTTCTTC. Translated: CASSEAGGYNEQFF. The rearrangement links TRBV6-1 to TRBJ2-1; no reliable D call. The CDR3 loop spans 14 amino acids. Germline V gene lookup returns CDR1 MNHNS and CDR2 SASEGT. The V gene lost 0 bases and the J gene lost 4 bases, with 7 bases spanning the gap.

The rearrangement uses TRBV7-9 and TRBJ1-1; D remains unclear. The CDR3 consists of 13 residues. Trimming removed 5 bases at V and 2 bases at J, with 9 bases between. Germline loops: CDR1 SEHNR, CDR2 FQNEAQ (reference sequence). The CDR3 DNA reads as TGTGCCAGCAGCCCCTCAGATAACACTGAAGCTTTCTTT. It codes for CASSPSDNTEAFF.

In DNA form, the CDR3 reads TGCGCCAGTTCTAGCGGGGGGGCCAATGAGCAGTTCTTC. Protein: CASSSGGANEQFF. This chain uses TRBV10-2 with TRBJ2-1; 12 nucleotides align to TRBD2. With 9 bases clipped from V and 6 bases from J, the junction kept 3 bases outside the gene matches. In germline, CDR1 is WSHSY, CDR2 SAAADI. The CDR3 covers 13 residues.

The V gene is TRBV7-2, the J gene TRBJ1-2; D is perhaps TRBD1 (6 bases). The CDR3 contains 14 residues. Germline V CDR1 and CDR2: SGHTA, FQGNSA. V shed 8 bases and J shed 3 bases, with 16 bases lying between them. In nucleotides, the CDR3 is TGTGCCAGCCGTCCAGAGGACAGATACTATGGCTACACCTTC. Amino acid sequence: CASRPEDRYYGYTF.

This rearrangement joins TRBV5-1 to TRBJ2-5, with D perhaps matching TRBD2 (6 bases). V dropped 2 bases and J dropped 2 bases, with 13 bases sitting between them. The CDR3 is 15 residues long. From germline, CDR1 is SGHRS and CDR2 YFSETQ. CDR3 bases: TGCGCCAGCAGCTTCGGGACTTACAGTCAAGAGACCCAGTACTTC. Translated: CASSFGTYSQETQYF.

This chain connects TRBV5-1 to TRBJ2-5, with 7 bases that match TRBD1. The length of the CDR3 is 18 residues. V lost 3 bases and J lost 3; bases outside the gene matches: 17. The V gene's germline CDR1 is SGHRS and CDR2 YFSETQ. The CDR3 loop is CASSSRTGATTRKETQYF. The CDR3 DNA reads as TGCGCCAGCAGCTCAAGGACAGGCGCCACTACCCGTAAAGAGACCCAGTACTTC.

This clone was found once. The gene calls are TRBV5-5 and TRBJ2-5; D remains unclear. CDR1 and CDR2 (germline): SGHKS, YYEKEE (reference sequence). This CDR3 comprises 12 residues. Trimming took off 0 bases at V and 5 bases at J, with 5 bases between the two ends. As DNA, the CDR3 is TGTGCCAGCAGCTTGGTGGCCGAGACCCAGTACTTC. This codes for CASSLVAETQYF.

This chain connects TRBV10-1 to TRBJ2-5, with 7 positions matching TRBD1. Trimming took 0 bases from V and 5 from J; bases not matched to a gene: 6. The CDR3 contains 15 residues. Germline V CDR1 and CDR2: WNHNN, SYGVQD (reference sequence). The CDR3 nucleotides are TGCGCCAGCAGTGAGTCGGCAGGGGGTTTGGAGACCCAGTACTTC. It encodes CASSESAGGLETQYF.

This chain joins TRBV18 and TRBJ2-6, with D maybe TRBD1 (6 bases). CDR1 and CDR2 (germline): KGHSH, LQKENI. The CDR3 loop spans 15 amino acids. The V end lost 2 bases, the J end lost 1 base, and 6 bases lay between the germline ends. Written as DNA, the CDR3 is TGTGCCAGCTCACCAACAGGGTCTGGGGCCAACGTCCTGACTTTC. It specifies CASSPTGSGANVLTF.

The genes are TRBV6-6 and TRBJ2-2; TRBD1 agrees at 8 bases. This CDR3 is built from 16 residues. The germline V gene has CDR1 MNHNY and CDR2 SVGAGI (reference sequence). Germline trimming cut 6 bases from V and 5 bases from J; bases unmatched to any gene: 11. The CDR3 DNA reads as TGTGCCAGCAGAAGGGATGGGACAGGTCAAACCGGGGAGCTGTTTTTT. Translated: CASRRDGTGQTGELFF.

This chain joins TRBV20-1 and TRBJ1-3, with no clear D. The CDR3 extends over 14 amino acids. V lost 3 bases to trimming and J lost 10 bases, with 19 bases between them. The V gene's germline CDR1 is DFQATT and CDR2 SNEGSKA (reference sequence). This chain's CDR3 is CSASPDSSISTIYF. The CDR3 DNA reads TGCAGTGCTAGTCCGGACTCTTCTATTAGTACCATATATTTT.

The chain recombines TRBV5-5 with TRBJ1-6; D gene uncertain. V lost 5 bases to trimming and J lost 0 bases, with 24 bases between them. The CDR3 contains 20 residues. From germline, CDR1 is SGHKS and CDR2 YYEKEE (reference sequence). For the CDR3, the DNA is TGTGCCAGCAGTTTGTGGGGTCCATCGACGGGGAGCTCCTATAATTCACCCCTCCACTTT. Protein sequence: CASSLWGPSTGSSYNSPLHF. Using reference TRBV5-5 and TRBJ1-6 for the parts outside the CDR3, the full variable domain is DAGVTQSPTHLIKTRGQQVTLRCSPISGHKSVSWYQQVLGQGPQFIFQYYEKEERGRGNFPDRFSARQFPNYSSELNVNALLLGDSALYLCASSLWGPSTGSSYNSPLHFGNGTRLTVT.

On this clone: A read error may account for a junction end that differs from germline. V is TRBV19 and J is TRBJ2-7; 10 bases are shared with TRBD1. Germline loops: CDR1 LNHDA, CDR2 SQIVND (reference sequence). The CDR3 has 15 residues. The CDR3 nucleotides are TGTGCCAGTAGTCTAGACCGGGACAGGGGCTACGAGCAGTACTTC. As protein: CASSLDRDRGYEQYF.

J is TRBJ1-6 and V is TRBV10-1; D call uncertain. Per the germline V gene, CDR1 is WNHNN and CDR2 is SYGVQD (reference sequence). The V gene lost 3 bases and the J gene lost 3 bases, with 6 bases spanning the gap. This CDR3 has 14 residues. In nucleotides, the CDR3 is TGCGCCAGCAGTGAAGGAGGCTATAATTCACCCCTCCACTTT. Translating gives CASSEGGYNSPLHF.

V gene TRBV5-1 combines with J gene TRBJ2-2; TRBD2 matches at 10 bases. The trim removed 0 bases at V and 11 bases at J, leaving 4 bases unmatched. The length of the CDR3 is 14 residues. Germline V CDR1 and CDR2: SGHRS, YFSETQ. The CDR3 sequence is CASSLATSGNELFF. For the CDR3, the DNA is TGCGCCAGCAGCTTGGCAACTAGCGGGAATGAGCTGTTTTTT.

The chain uses TRBV7-9 and TRBJ1-4; D uncertain. The germline V and J ends were trimmed by 0 bases and 8 bases, with 7 bases remaining between them. The CDR3 totals 13 residues. In germline, CDR1 is SEHNR, CDR2 FQNEAQ (reference sequence). The CDR3 bases are TGTGCCAGCAGCTTAGCGGGAGGGGAAAAACTGTTTTTT. This codes for CASSLAGGEKLFF.

CDR3 nucleotide sequence: TGTGCCAGCAGCGGACTCCCAAACAACTATGGCTACACCTTC. Amino acid sequence: CASSGLPNNYGYTF. This chain links TRBV7-9 with TRBJ1-2, with D unclear. V lost 5 bases, J lost 2 bases, and 12 bases lay in between. Germline V gene data show CDR1 as SEHNR and CDR2 as FQNEAQ (reference sequence). The CDR3 sequence is 14 residues long.

V gene TRBV9 combines with J gene TRBJ2-7; D is uncertain. This CDR3 is 13 amino acids long. Trimming shortened V by 0 bases and J by 3 bases, and 7 bases separated the two germline ends. CDR1 is SGDLS and CDR2 is YYNGEE in the germline V gene. CDR3 coding DNA: TGTGCCAGCAGCGTAGATCCCAACTACGAGCAGTACTTC. This gives the protein CASSVDPNYEQYF.

The chain joins TRBV4-3 to TRBJ2-6; D call uncertain. Germline V gives CDR1 LGHNA, CDR2 YSLEER. The CDR3 extends over 20 amino acids. Trimming removed 1 base at V and 0 bases at J, with 19 bases between. The CDR3 DNA reads as TGCGCCAGCAGCCAAGTGGCGGTAAAACAACTGAGCTCTGGGGCCAACGTCCTGACTTTC. Its translation is CASSQVAVKQLSSGANVLTF.

The genes are TRBV3-1 (or the pseudogene TRBV3-2) and TRBJ2-7, with D maybe TRBD1 (7 bases). The CDR3 totals 14 residues. From germline, CDR1 is LGHDT and CDR2 YNNKEL (reference sequence). The V gene lost 6 bases and the J gene lost 0 bases, with 12 bases spanning the gap. The CDR3 protein is CASSQGGFSYEQYF. The CDR3 bases are TGTGCCAGCAGTCAGGGGGGCTTCTCCTACGAGCAGTACTTC.

The chain uses TRBV27 and TRBJ2-7, with D perhaps matching TRBD2 (7 bases). Germline CDR1 and CDR2: MNHEY and SMNVEV (reference sequence). The ends were cut back, 6 bases at V and 7 bases at J, with 22 bases in the middle. CDR3 length: 15 residues. CDR3 sequence: CASSPLGGGAGEQYF. The CDR3 nucleotides read TGTGCCAGCAGCCCTCTTGGTGGGGGGGCCGGGGAGCAGTACTTC.

The chain recombines TRBV4-3 with TRBJ2-7, with 8 bases that match TRBD1. The V and J ends lost 0 bases and 6 bases, in that order; junction bases with no gene match: 13. In germline, CDR1 is LGHNA, CDR2 YSLEER. CDR3 length equals 17 residues. CDR3 in amino acids: CASSQDRLGQGAIEQYF. Here the CDR3 DNA reads TGCGCCAGCAGCCAAGATAGATTGGGCCAGGGGGCAATCGAGCAGTACTTC.

The chain has TRBV28 and TRBJ2-1, with 7 bases identical to TRBD1. The CDR3 spans 16 residues. The junction had 10 bases not matched to a gene; V was cut back by 4 bases and J by 4 bases. The V gene's germline CDR1 is MDHEN and CDR2 SYDVKM. This CDR3 is CASSSAGTAHYNEQFF. For the CDR3, the DNA is TGTGCCAGCAGTTCCGCCGGGACAGCACATTACAATGAGCAGTTCTTC.

This chain links TRBV4-3 with TRBJ2-1; 9 bases fit TRBD1. The CDR3 is made up of 16 amino acids. CDR1 LGHNA and CDR2 YSLEER come from the germline V gene. J lost 4 bases, V lost 2 bases, and 6 bases had no gene match. CDR3 residues: CASSQLWDREYNEQFF. The CDR3 DNA reads as TGCGCCAGCAGCCAATTATGGGACAGGGAATACAATGAGCAGTTCTTC.

The chain joins TRBV7-2 to TRBJ2-5; D gene unclear. CDR1 is SGHTA and CDR2 is FQGNSA in the germline V gene. The CDR3 spans 13 residues. V was pared by 8 bases and J by 2 bases, with 12 bases between. CDR3 protein: CASAQLVQETQYF. As DNA, the CDR3 is TGTGCCAGCGCGCAGCTAGTACAAGAGACCCAGTACTTC.